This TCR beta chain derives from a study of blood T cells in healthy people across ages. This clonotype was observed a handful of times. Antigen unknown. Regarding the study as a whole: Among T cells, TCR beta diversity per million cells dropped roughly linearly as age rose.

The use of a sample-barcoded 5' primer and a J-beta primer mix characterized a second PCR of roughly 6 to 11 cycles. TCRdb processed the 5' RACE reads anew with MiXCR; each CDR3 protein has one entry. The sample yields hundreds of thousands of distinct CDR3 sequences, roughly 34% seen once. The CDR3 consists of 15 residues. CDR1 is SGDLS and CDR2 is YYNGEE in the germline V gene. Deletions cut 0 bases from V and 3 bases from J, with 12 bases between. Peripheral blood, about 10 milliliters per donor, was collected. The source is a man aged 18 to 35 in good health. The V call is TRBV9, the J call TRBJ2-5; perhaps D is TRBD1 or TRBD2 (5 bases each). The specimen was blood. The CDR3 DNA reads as TGTGCCAGCAGCGTAGAGGTGGGGACCAAAGAGACCCAGTACTTC. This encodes CASSVEVGTKETQYF.